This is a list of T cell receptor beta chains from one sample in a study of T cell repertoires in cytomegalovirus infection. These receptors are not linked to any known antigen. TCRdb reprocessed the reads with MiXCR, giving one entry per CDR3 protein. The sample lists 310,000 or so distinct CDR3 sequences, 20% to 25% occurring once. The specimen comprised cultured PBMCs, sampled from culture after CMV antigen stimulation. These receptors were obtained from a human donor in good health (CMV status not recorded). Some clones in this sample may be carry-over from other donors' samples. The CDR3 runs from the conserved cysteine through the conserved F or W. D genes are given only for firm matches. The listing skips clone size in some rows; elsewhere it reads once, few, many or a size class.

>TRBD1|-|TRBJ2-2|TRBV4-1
TGCGCCAGCAGAAAACCGGGACAGGATGTCACCGGGGAGCTGTTTTTT
CASRKPGQDVTGELFF
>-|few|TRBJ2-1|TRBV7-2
TGTGCCAGCAGCTTAGCGCGTAGCCCGTCCTACAATGAGCAGTTCTTC
CASSLARSPSYNEQFF
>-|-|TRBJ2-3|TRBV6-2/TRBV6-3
TGTGCCAGCAGTTCGCTCCGGATTTGGACAGATACGCAGTATTTT
CASSSLRIWTDTQYF
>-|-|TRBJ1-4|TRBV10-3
TGTGCCATCAGTGAGCGGGGATCCCCAAGGTTCGAAAAACTGTTTTTT
CAISERGSPRFEKLFF
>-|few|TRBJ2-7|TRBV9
TGTGCCAGCAGCGTAGCCTCGGGATTCGCCTACGAGCAGTACTTC
CASSVASGFAYEQYF
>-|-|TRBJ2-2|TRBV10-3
TGTGCCATCAGCAGAACCGGGACATCGAACACCGGGGAGCTGTTTTTT
CAISRTGTSNTGELFF
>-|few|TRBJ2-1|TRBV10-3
TGTGCCGTAGGACGTCGAGGGACTGGGGATAATGAGCAGTTCTTC
CAVGRRGTGDNEQFF
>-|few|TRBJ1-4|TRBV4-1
TGCGCCAGCAGCAAGTCGGGTGGGGGGGAAGGTGCTAATGAAAAACTGTTTTTT
CASSKSGGGEGANEKLFF
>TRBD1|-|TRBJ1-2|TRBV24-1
TGTGCCACCAGTGACGTCGACAGGGACTATGGCTACACCTTC
CATSDVDRDYGYTF
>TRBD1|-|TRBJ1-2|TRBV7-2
TGTGCCAGCAGCTCGGACAGGTTTTCGTTGACGAACTATGGCTACACCTTC
CASSSDRFSLTNYGYTF
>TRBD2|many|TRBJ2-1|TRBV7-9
TGTGCCAGCAGCCCCGGCGGGGGTGAGCAGTTCTTC
CASSPGGGEQFF
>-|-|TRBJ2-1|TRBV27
TGTGCCAGCAGTTTATCTCAGGGATCCTACAATGAGCAGTTCTTC
CASSLSQGSYNEQFF
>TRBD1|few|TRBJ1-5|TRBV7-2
TGTGCCAGCAGCTTAGGGAACAGGGGGCAGGGACAGCCCCAGCATTTT
CASSLGNRGQGQPQHF
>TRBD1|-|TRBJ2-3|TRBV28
TGTGCCAGCAAGGGACAGGGTCCAGATACGCAGTATTTT
CASKGQGPDTQYF
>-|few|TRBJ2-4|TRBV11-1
TGTGCCAGCAGCCCGAACAGGGACCGTTTGGAAAACATTCAGTACTTC
CASSPNRDRLENIQYF
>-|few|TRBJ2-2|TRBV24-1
TGTGCCACCAGTGATTGGATCGGGGAGCTGTTTTTT
CATSDWIGELFF
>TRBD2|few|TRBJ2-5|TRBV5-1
TGCGCCAGCAAACCGGGACTAGCGGGAGCTGGTGAGACCCAGTACTTC
CASKPGLAGAGETQYF
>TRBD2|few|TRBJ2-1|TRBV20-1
TGCAGTGCTAGGGGAGGGGCCGGCTCCTACAATGAGCAGTTCTTC
CSARGGAGSYNEQFF
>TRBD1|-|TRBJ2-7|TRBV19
TGTGCCAGTAGTATAGAACCGGGACAGGCCTACGAGCAGTACTTC
CASSIEPGQAYEQYF
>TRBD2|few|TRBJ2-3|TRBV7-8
TGTGCCAGCAGCTTATCACTAGCGGGGGGGTGGTTCACGCAGTATTTT
CASSLSLAGGWFTQYF
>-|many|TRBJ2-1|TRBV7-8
TGTGCCAGCAGCCCACGCCTGGCGGCCTACAATGAGCAGTTCTTC
CASSPRLAAYNEQFF
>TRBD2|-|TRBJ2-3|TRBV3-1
TGTGCCAGCAGCCAAGAGAGACTAGCGGGAGTCTTTATACTCACAGATACGCAGTATTTT
CASSQERLAGVFILTDTQYF
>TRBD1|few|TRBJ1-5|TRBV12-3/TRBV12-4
TGTGCCAGCAGCCGGGACAGGGTCAGCAATCAGCCCCAGCATTTT
CASSRDRVSNQPQHF
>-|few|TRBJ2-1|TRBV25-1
TGTGCCAGCCAATACGGCACCTACAATGAGCAGTTCTTC
CASQYGTYNEQFF
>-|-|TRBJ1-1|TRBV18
TGTGCCAGCTCACCTACAGAGAACACTGAAGCTTTCTTT
CASSPTENTEAFF
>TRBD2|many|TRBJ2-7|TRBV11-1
TGTGCCAGCAGCTTAGCGGGACTAGCGGGAGCTCCGTCTGTGCAGTACTTC
CASSLAGLAGAPSVQYF
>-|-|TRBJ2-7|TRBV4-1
TGCGCCAGCAGCCACCGCAATCGCGAGCAGTACTTC
CASSHRNREQYF
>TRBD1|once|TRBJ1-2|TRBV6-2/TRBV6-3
TGTGCCAGCAGACCGACCGGACAGGTTCTGAACTATGGCTACACCTTC
CASRPTGQVLNYGYTF
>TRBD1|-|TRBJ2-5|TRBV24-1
TGTGCCACCAGTGATTGGACAGGGGCCGAGACCCAGTACTTC
CATSDWTGAETQYF
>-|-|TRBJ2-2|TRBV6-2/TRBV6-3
TGTGCCAGCAGTTACGAAAACACCGGGGAGCTGTTTTTT
CASSYENTGELFF
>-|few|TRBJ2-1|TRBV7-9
TGTGCCAGCAGCTTAGCGCCTCGGCGGGATGGGGTCAACAATGAGCAGTTCTTC
CASSLAPRRDGVNNEQFF
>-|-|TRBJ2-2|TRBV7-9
TGTGCCAGCACCCCCCCCGGCCTCAACACCGGGGAGCTGTTTTTT
CASTPPGLNTGELFF
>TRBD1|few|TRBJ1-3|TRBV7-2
TGTGCCAGCAGCCGGGACAGAGGAAACACCATATATTTT
CASSRDRGNTIYF
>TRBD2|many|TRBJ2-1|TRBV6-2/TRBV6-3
TGTGCCAGCAGGAGCGGGAGGGGTGGCGATGAGCAGTTCTTC
CASRSGRGGDEQFF
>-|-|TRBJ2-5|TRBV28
TGTGCCAGCAGTTTAGCCAGGGATGGAGAGACCCAGTACTTC
CASSLARDGETQYF
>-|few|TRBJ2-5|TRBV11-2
TGTGCCAGCAGCTTAGTGGTAGGCCCTGGGACCCAGTACTTC
CASSLVVGPGTQYF
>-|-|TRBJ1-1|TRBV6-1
TGTGCCAGCAGGAGACTCATCTTCGAGGGGGGGGCTTTCTTT
CASRRLIFEGGAFF
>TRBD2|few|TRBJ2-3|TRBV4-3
TGCGCCAGCAGCCAAGAGACTAGCGGGAGGCAATATGCTACGCAGTATTTT
CASSQETSGRQYATQYF
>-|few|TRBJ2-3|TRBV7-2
TGTGCCAGCAGCCCGACTAGTCGCACAGATACGCAGTATTTT
CASSPTSRTDTQYF
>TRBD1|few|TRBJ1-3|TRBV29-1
TGCAGCGTCTGGGACAGAAGAAGCTCTGGAAACACCATATATTTT
CSVWDRRSSGNTIYF